The clone carrying this T cell receptor (beta chain) was seen a handful of times. The library tagged each cDNA molecule with unique molecular identifiers. In the authors' workflow: Counting gave a median of around 96,000 TCRs per sample, with values ranging from about 20,000 to 750,000. TCRdb processed the RACE reads anew with MiXCR; each CDR3 protein has one entry. The V and J calls were not made by the authors but by TCRdb's processing. The table lists more than 75,000 distinct CDR3 sequences, 7% to 9% of them singletons, with under 2% in the top ten. These data are taken from a study of human T cells and chemical hapten exposure. This sample's time point: healthy volunteer bleed at 6 weeks. The total RNA was obtained from whole blood that was not fractionated. The clonotype originates from a male donor in good health. Some clones in this sample may be carry-over from other donors' samples. Sequencing input: whole blood.

The CDR3 DNA reads TGTGCCAGCAGTTACCGGGACGTCCCTGAAGCTTTCTTT. The encoded protein is CASSYRDVPEAFF. The chain uses TRBV6-5 and TRBJ1-1, with TRBD1 as a possible D gene (5 bases). V was cut by 2 bases and J by 6 bases, with 10 bases left in between. Germline CDR1 reads MNHEY; CDR2 reads SVGAGI. The CDR3 runs 13 residues.